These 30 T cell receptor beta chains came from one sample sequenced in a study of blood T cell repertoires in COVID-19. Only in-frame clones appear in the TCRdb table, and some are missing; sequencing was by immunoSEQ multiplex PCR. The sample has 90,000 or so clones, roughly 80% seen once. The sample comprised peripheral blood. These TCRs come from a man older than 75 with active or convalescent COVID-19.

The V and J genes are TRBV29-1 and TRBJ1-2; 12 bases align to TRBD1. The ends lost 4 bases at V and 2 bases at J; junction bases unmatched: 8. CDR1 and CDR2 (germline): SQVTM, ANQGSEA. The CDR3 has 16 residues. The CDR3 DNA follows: TGCAGCGTTGGGGGACAGGGGGCTCGGGTGAACTATGGCTACACCTTC. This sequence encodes CSVGGQGARVNYGYTF.

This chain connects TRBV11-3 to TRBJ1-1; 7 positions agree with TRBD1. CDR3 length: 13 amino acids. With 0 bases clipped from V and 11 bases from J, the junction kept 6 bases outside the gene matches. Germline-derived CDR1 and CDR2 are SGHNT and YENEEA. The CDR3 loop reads CASSLDGTGAAFF. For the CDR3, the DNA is TGTGCCAGCAGCTTAGATGGAACAGGGGCTGCTTTCTTT.

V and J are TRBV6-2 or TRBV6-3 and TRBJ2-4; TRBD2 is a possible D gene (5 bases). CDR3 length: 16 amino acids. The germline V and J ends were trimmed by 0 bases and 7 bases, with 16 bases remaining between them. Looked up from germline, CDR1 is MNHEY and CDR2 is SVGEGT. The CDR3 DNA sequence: TGTGCCAGCAGTTACTCCGACTATGTAGGTCACAACATTCAGTACTTC. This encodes CASSYSDYVGHNIQYF.

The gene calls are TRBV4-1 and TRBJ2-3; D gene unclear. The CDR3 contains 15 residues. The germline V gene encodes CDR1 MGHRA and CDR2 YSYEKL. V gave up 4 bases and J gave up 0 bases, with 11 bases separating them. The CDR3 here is CASSPAWPSTDTQYF. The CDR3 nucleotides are TGCGCCAGCAGCCCCGCCTGGCCCAGCACAGATACGCAGTATTTT.

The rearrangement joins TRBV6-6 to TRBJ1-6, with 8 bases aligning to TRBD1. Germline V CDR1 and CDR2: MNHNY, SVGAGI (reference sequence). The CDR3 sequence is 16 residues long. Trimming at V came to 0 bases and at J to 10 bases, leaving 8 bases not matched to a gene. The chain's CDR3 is CASSYSQGAWGSPLHF. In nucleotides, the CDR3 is TGTGCCAGCAGTTACTCGCAGGGGGCCTGGGGATCACCCCTCCACTTT.

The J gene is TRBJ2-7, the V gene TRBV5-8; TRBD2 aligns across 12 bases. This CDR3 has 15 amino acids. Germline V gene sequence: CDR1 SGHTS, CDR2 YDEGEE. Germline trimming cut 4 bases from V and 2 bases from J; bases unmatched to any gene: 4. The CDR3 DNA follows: TGTGCCAGCAGCCCTACTAGCGGGGGGACCTACGAGCAGTACTTC. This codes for CASSPTSGGTYEQYF. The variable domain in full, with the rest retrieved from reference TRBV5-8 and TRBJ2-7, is EAGVTQSPTHLIKTRGQQATLRCSPISGHTSVYWYQQALGLGLQFLLWYDEGEERNRGNFPPRFSGRQFPNYSSELNVNALELEDSALYLCASSPTSGGTYEQYFGPGTRLTVT.

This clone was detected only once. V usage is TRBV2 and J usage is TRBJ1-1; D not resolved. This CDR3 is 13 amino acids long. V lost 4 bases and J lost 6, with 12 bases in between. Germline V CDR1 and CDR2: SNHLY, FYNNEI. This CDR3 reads CASSVGLVAEAFF. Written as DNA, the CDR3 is TGTGCCAGCAGTGTTGGCCTAGTAGCTGAAGCTTTCTTT.

As DNA, the CDR3 is TGTGCCAGTAGTATAGATCAGGGCAGGGACTACACCGGGGAGCTGTTTTTT. Amino acid sequence: CASSIDQGRDYTGELFF. The J gene is TRBJ2-2, the V gene TRBV19, with D possibly TRBD2 on 6 matching bases. CDR3 length equals 17 residues. Germline CDR1 and CDR2: LNHDA and SQIVND (reference sequence). V shed 0 bases and J shed 3 bases, with 14 bases lying between them.

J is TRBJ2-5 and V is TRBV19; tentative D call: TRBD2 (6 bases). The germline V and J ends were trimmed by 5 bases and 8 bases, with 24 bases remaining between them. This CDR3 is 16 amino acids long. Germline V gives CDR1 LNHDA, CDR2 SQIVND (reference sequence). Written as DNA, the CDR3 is TGTGCCAGTAGTCCCCCCCGGCGGGGATTAGAGGGTACCCAGTACTTC. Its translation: CASSPPRRGLEGTQYF.

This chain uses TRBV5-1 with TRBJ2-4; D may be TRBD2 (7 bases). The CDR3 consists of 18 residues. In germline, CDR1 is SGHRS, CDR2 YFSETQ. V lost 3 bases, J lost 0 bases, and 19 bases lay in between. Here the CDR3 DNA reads TGCGCCAGCAGCTCTGGCGCAAGGGGGGGGCTAGCCAAAAACATTCAGTACTTC. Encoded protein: CASSSGARGGLAKNIQYF. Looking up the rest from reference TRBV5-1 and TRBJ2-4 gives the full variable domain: KAGVTQTPRYLIKTRGQQVTLSCSPISGHRSVSWYQQTPGQGLQFLFEYFSETQRNKGNFPGRFSGRQFSNSRSEMNVSTLELGDSALYLCASSSGARGGLAKNIQYFGAGTRLSVL.

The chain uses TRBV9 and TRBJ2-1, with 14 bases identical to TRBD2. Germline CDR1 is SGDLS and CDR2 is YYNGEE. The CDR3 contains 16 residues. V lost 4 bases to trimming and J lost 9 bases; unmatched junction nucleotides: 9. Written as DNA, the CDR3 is TGTGCCAGCAGCCCGCGGACTAGCGGGGGGTACGGTGAGCAGTTCTTC. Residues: CASSPRTSGGYGEQFF.

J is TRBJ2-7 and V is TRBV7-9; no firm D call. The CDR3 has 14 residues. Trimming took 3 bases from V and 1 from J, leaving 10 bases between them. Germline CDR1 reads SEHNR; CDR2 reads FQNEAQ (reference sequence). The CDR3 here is CASSLMADSYEQYF. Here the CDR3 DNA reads TGTGCCAGCAGCTTGATGGCAGATTCCTACGAGCAGTACTTC.

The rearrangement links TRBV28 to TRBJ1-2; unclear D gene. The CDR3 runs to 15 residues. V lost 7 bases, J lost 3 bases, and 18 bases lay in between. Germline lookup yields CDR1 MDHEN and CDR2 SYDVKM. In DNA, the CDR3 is TGTGCCAGCACGGGATTTAGGTTCGCTTACTATGGCTACACCTTC. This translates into CASTGFRFAYYGYTF.

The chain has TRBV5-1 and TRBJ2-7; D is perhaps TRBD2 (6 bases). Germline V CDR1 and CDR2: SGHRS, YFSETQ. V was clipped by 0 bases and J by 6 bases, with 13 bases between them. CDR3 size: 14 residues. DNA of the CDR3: TGCGCCAGCAGCTTGGCCGGGGGTAGTGGCGAGCAGTACTTC. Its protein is CASSLAGGSGEQYF.

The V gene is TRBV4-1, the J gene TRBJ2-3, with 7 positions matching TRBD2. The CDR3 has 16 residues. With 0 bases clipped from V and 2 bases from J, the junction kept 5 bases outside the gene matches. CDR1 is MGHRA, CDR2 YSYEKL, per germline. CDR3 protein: CASSQEGGGNTDTQYF. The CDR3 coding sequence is TGCGCCAGCAGCCAAGAGGGCGGGGGAAACACAGATACGCAGTATTTT.

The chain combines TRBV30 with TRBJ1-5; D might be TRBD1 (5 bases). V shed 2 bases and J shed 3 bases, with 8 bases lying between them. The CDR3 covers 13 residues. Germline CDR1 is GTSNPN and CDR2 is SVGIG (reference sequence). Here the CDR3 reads CAWSRGNNQPQHF. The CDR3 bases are TGTGCCTGGAGTAGGGGAAACAATCAGCCCCAGCATTTT.

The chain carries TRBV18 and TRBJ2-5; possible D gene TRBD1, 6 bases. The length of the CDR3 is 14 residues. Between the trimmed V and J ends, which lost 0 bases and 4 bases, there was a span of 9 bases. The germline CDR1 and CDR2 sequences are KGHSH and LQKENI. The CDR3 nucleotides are TGTGCCAGCTCACCACCGGGGACACTAGAGACCCAGTACTTC. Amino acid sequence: CASSPPGTLETQYF.

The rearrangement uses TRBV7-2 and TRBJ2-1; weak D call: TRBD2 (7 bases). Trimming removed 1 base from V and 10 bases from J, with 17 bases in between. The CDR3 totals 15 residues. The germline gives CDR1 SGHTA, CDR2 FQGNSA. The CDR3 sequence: CASSLDLRGGGEQFF. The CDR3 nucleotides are TGTGCCAGCAGCTTAGATTTGAGGGGGGGCGGAGAGCAGTTCTTC.

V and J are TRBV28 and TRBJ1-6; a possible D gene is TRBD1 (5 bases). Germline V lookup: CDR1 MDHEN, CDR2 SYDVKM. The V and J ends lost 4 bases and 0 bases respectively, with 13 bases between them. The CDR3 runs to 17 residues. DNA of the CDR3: TGTGCCAGCAGTTCGGGACTCTGGAGCTCCTATAATTCACCCCTCCACTTT. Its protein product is CASSSGLWSSYNSPLHF. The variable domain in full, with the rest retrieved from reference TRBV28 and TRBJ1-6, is DVKVTQSSRYLVKRTGEKVFLECVQDMDHENMFWYRQDPGLGLRLIYFSYDVKMKEKGDIPEGYSVSREKKERFSLILESASTNQTSMYLCASSSGLWSSYNSPLHFGNGTRLTVT.

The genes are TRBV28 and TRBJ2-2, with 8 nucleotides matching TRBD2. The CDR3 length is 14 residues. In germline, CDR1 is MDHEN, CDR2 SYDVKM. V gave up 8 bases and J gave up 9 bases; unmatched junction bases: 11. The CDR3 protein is CASLNGGAYRELFF. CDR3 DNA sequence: TGTGCCAGCCTCAACGGGGGGGCTTATAGGGAGCTGTTTTTT.

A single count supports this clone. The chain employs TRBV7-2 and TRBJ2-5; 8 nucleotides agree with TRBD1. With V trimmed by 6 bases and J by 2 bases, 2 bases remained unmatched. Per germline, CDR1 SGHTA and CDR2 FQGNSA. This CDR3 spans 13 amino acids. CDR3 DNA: TGTGCCAGCAGACGGACAGGGCAAGAGACCCAGTACTTC. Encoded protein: CASRRTGQETQYF.

The CDR3, as DNA: TGTGCCAGCAGCTCCACCCGGGGGAACACTGAAGCTTTCTTT. Residues: CASSSTRGNTEAFF. J is TRBJ1-1 and V is TRBV11-3, with unresolved D. CDR1 SGHNT and CDR2 YENEEA come from the germline V gene. V shed 4 bases and J shed 1 base, with 10 bases lying between them. The CDR3 contains 14 residues.

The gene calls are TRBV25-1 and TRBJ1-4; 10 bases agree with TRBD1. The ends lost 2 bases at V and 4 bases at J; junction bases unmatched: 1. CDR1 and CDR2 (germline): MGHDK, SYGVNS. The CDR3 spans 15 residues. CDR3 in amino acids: CASSEDRGLNEKLFF. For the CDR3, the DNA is TGTGCCAGCAGTGAAGACAGGGGGCTTAATGAAAAACTGTTTTTT.

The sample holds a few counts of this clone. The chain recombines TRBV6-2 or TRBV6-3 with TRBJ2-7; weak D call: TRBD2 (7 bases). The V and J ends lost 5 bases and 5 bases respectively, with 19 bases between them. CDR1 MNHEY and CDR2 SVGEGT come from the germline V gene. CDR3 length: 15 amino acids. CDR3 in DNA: TGTGCCAGCAGTCCCCTAAGCGGGAAGGGGGACGAGCAGTACTTC. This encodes CASSPLSGKGDEQYF.

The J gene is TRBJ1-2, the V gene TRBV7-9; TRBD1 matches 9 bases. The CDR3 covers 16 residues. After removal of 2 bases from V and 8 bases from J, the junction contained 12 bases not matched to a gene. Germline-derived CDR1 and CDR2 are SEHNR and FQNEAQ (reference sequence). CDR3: CASSLPGLDRGLGYTF. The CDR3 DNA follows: TGTGCCAGCAGCTTACCGGGCCTGGACAGGGGATTAGGCTACACCTTC.

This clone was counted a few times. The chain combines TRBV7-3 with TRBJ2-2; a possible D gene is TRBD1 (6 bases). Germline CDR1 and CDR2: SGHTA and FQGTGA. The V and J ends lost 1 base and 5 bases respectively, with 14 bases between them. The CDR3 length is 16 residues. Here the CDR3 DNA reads TGTGCCAGCAGCTTAAGCGGGCAGGGGAAAACCGGGGAGCTGTTTTTT. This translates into CASSLSGQGKTGELFF. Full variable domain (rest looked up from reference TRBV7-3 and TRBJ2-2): GAGVSQTPSNKVTEKGKYVELRCDPISGHTALYWYRQSLGQGPEFLIYFQGTGAADDSGLPNDRFFAVRPEGSVSTLKIQRTERGDSAVYLCASSLSGQGKTGELFFGEGSRLTVL.

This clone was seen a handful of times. CDR3: CASSTGGTNTGELFF. The CDR3 DNA is TGTGCCAGTTCCACGGGGGGGACTAACACCGGGGAGCTGTTTTTT. V is TRBV19 and J is TRBJ2-2; 8 bases agree with TRBD2. J was trimmed by 2 bases and V by 8 bases; bases with no gene match: 7. Per germline, CDR1 LNHDA and CDR2 SQIVND (reference sequence). This CDR3 region has 15 residues.

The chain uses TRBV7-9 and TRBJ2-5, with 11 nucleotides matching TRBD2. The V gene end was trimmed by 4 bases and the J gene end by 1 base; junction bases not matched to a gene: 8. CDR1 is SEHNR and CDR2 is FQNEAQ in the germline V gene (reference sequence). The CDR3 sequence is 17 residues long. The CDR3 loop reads CASSSSSGGPGQETQYF. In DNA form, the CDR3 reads TGTGCCAGCAGCTCATCTAGCGGGGGGCCCGGCCAAGAGACCCAGTACTTC.

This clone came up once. The chain's CDR3 is CASSLALNNEQFF. The CDR3 DNA is TGTGCCAGCAGCTTAGCACTAAACAATGAGCAGTTCTTC. This chain links TRBV7-2 with TRBJ2-1, with D uncertain. CDR3 length equals 13 residues. Trimming removed 0 bases from V and 5 bases from J, with 5 bases in between. CDR1 SGHTA and CDR2 FQGNSA come from the germline V gene. Based on the CDR3 plus reference TRBV7-2 and TRBJ2-1, the full variable domain is GAGVSQSPSNKVTEKGKDVELRCDPISGHTALYWYRQSLGQGLEFLIYFQGNSAPDKSGLPSDRFSAERTGGSVSTLTIQRTQQEDSAVYLCASSLALNNEQFFGPGTRLTVL.

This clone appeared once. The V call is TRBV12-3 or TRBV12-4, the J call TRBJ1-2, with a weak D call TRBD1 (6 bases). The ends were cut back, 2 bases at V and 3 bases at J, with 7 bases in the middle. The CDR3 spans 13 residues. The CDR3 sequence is CASSLRTDYGYTF. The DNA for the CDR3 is TGTGCCAGCAGTTTAAGGACAGACTATGGCTACACCTTC.